This T cell receptor (beta chain) was obtained from a study of T cells expressing NK-cell markers. Study-level background: HCMV serostatus: most of the eight sequenced donors positive, one negative.

Notes on this clonotype: Its antigen remains unidentified.

Template switching by 5'RACE with UMIs generated the TCR beta cDNA. TCRdb re-called the 5' RACE reads; one entry per CDR3 protein, DNA not given. The sample data list 400,000 or so distinct CDR3 sequences. Findings and caveats of the study: As a fraction of CD8+ T cells, dominant NKG2C+ clonotypes reached roughly 1.0-7.0% in 5 or 6 donors. Among four donors, these clonotypes also ranked first in the CD3+CD56-NKG2C+ fraction.

The CDR3 totals 15 residues. The germline V gene has CDR1 GTSNPN and CDR2 SVGIG (reference sequence). This clonotype was sampled from a woman aged 50 to 60 in good health. The chain is built from TRBV30 and TRBJ2-1; TCRdb calls TRBD2, which cannot be checked without DNA. The sample consisted of blood T cells: a sorted CD56 or NKG2C T cell subset, CD4+ or CD8+ T cells, or bulk PBMC T cells (not recorded which). The CDR3 loop is CAWSRLAEIYNEQFF.